The next 17 T cell receptor beta chains were all read from a single sample in a study of glioma-infiltrating T cells after dendritic cell vaccination. Repertoires were generated with immunoSEQ multiplex PCR, while TCRdb's copy carries only in-frame clones and drops some. The repertoire holds about 50,000 clones, with around 91% as singletons. Time point meaning: after dendritic cell vaccination, including at tumor progression/relapse. This specimen was blood, taken after dendritic cell vaccination. These receptor sequences come from a human donor with glioblastoma.

The V call is TRBV7-6, the J call TRBJ1-3, with TRBD1 as a possible D gene (6 bases). Germline loops: CDR1 SGHVS, CDR2 FNYEAQ. The CDR3 covers 15 residues. Trimming removed 5 bases from V and 0 bases from J, with 11 bases in between. CDR3 DNA sequence: TGTGCCAGCAGCCCAGACAGGAGCTCTGGAAACACCATATATTTT. Translating gives CASSPDRSSGNTIYF.

The chain joins TRBV4-1 to TRBJ2-5, with 9 bases identical to TRBD2. With 3 bases clipped from V and 5 bases from J, the junction kept 10 bases outside the gene matches. Germline CDR1 and CDR2: MGHRA and YSYEKL. This CDR3 region has 16 residues. In DNA, the CDR3 is TGCGCCAGCAGCCACGTAGTAGCGGGAGTGTGGGAGACCCAGTACTTC. Protein sequence: CASSHVVAGVWETQYF.

The V and J genes are TRBV15 and TRBJ2-7, with 7 bases matching TRBD2. V lost 4 bases, J lost 2 bases, and 5 bases stayed unmatched. The CDR3 is 14 residues long. Germline CDR1 and CDR2: LNHNV and YYDKDF (reference sequence). CDR3 loop: CATSMTSTTYEQYF. The CDR3, as DNA: TGTGCCACCAGCATGACTAGCACAACCTACGAGCAGTACTTC.

This clone was detected only once. This chain connects TRBV5-1 to TRBJ1-1; D may be TRBD1 (5 bases). Germline CDR1 SGHRS, CDR2 YFSETQ. The CDR3 is 15 residues long. Trimming took off 0 bases at V and 5 bases at J, with 14 bases between the two ends. Written as DNA, the CDR3 is TGCGCCAGCAGCTTGGCTACGGAAAGGGGAACTGAAGCTTTCTTT. As protein: CASSLATERGTEAFF.

This clone came up once. A read error may produce the germline difference seen at one junction end. The rearrangement links TRBV18 to TRBJ2-5, with 9 nucleotides matching TRBD1. CDR1 KGHSH and CDR2 LQKENI come from the germline V gene. This CDR3 contains 15 residues. In DNA, the CDR3 is TGTGCCAGCTCTCCACAGGGGGCTAACCAAGAGACCCAGTACTTC. Protein product: CASSPQGANQETQYF.

The chain has TRBV5-8 and TRBJ1-2; TRBD1 matches 7 bases. From germline, CDR1 is SGHTS and CDR2 YDEGEE. There are 13 residues in the CDR3. V trimming: 3 bases; J trimming: 2 bases; junction bases outside the gene matches: 1. CDR3 protein: CASSSGQNYGYTF. For the CDR3, the DNA is TGTGCCAGCAGCTCGGGACAGAACTATGGCTACACCTTC. Supplemented by reference TRBV5-8 and TRBJ1-2, the full variable domain reads EAGVTQSPTHLIKTRGQQATLRCSPISGHTSVYWYQQALGLGLQFLLWYDEGEERNRGNFPPRFSGRQFPNYSSELNVNALELEDSALYLCASSSGQNYGYTFGSGTRLTVV.

V and J are TRBV30 and TRBJ1-5; D remains unclear. Germline CDR1 GTSNPN, CDR2 SVGIG (reference sequence). The V and J ends lost 7 bases and 2 bases respectively, with 6 bases between them. CDR3 length: 11 amino acids. CDR3 sequence (DNA): TGTGCCTCCGGGGGCAATCAGCCCCAGCATTTT. The encoded protein is CASGGNQPQHF.

This clone was observed a few times. The rearrangement joins TRBV10-3 to TRBJ1-1; TRBD1 matches 7 bases. The CDR3 is 12 amino acids. CDR1 and CDR2 from the germline V gene are ENHRY and SYGVKD. V was clipped by 2 bases and J by 7 bases; unmatched bases: 1. The CDR3 DNA is TGTGCCATCAGTGAGAACAGGGGTGAAGCTTTCTTT. This gives the protein CAISENRGEAFF.

The chain has TRBV7-8 and TRBJ1-5, with D uncertain. The V end lost 0 bases, the J end lost 3 bases, and 12 bases lay between the germline ends. The CDR3 spans 16 residues. Germline CDR1 SGHVS, CDR2 FQNEAQ. The CDR3 nucleotides are TGTGCCAGCAGCTTAGCTGTGGCAGGTATCAATCAGCCCCAGCATTTT. Residues: CASSLAVAGINQPQHF.

This chain uses TRBV6-6 with TRBJ1-2; TRBD1 matches at 8 bases. V trimming: 4 bases; J trimming: 4 bases; junction bases outside the gene matches: 11. Germline V gene lookup returns CDR1 MNHNY and CDR2 SVGAGI (reference sequence). The CDR3 length is 16 residues. The CDR3: CASSSTTGTGAYGYTF. In nucleotides, the CDR3 is TGTGCCAGCAGTTCAACTACCGGGACAGGAGCCTATGGCTACACCTTC.

This chain joins TRBV2 and TRBJ2-1, with 9 bases fitting TRBD1. This CDR3 has 13 amino acids. Germline trimming cut 10 bases from V and 8 bases from J; bases unmatched to any gene: 9. CDR1 is SNHLY, CDR2 FYNNEI, per germline. CDR3 region: CAIPGQGGDEQFF. In DNA, the CDR3 is TGTGCCATTCCGGGACAGGGTGGGGATGAGCAGTTCTTC. Together with reference TRBV2 and TRBJ2-1, the CDR3 gives the full variable domain: EPEVTQTPSHQVTQMGQEVILRCVPISNHLYFYWYRQILGQKVEFLVSFYNNEISEKSEIFDDQFSVERPDGSNFTLKIRSTKLEDSAMYFCAIPGQGGDEQFFGPGTRLTVL.

This clone has just one count. CDR3: CASTNIRGLTSGNTIYF. For the CDR3, the DNA is TGTGCCAGTACCAATATCAGGGGCCTGACCTCTGGAAACACCATATATTTT. This chain joins TRBV19 and TRBJ1-3, with a weak D call TRBD1 (6 bases). This CDR3 has 17 residues. Germline-derived CDR1 and CDR2 are LNHDA and SQIVND (reference sequence). Trimming removed 7 bases from V and 0 bases from J, with 19 bases in between.

In its sample, this clone was seen once. J is TRBJ2-2 and V is TRBV9; possibly TRBD2 for D (5 bases). This CDR3 contains 15 residues. Per the germline V gene, CDR1 is SGDLS and CDR2 is YYNGEE. The germline V and J ends were trimmed by 0 bases and 1 base, with 7 bases remaining between them. The CDR3 protein is CASSVGGRNTGELFF. CDR3 bases: TGTGCCAGCAGCGTAGGAGGGAGGAACACCGGGGAGCTGTTTTTT.

The sample holds one count of this clone. The genes are TRBV5-3 and TRBJ2-3; 7 nucleotides align to TRBD1. TRBV5-3 is an open reading frame whose function is uncertain. V lost 4 bases to trimming and J lost 2 bases; unmatched junction nucleotides: 16. The CDR3 is 18 amino acids. CDR3 sequence reads: CARSPGTDDQDLTDTQYF. The CDR3 DNA reads TGTGCCAGAAGCCCCGGGACAGACGATCAAGACCTCACAGATACGCAGTATTTT.

J is TRBJ1-2 and V is TRBV7-2; perhaps TRBD1 as D (5 bases). Trimming removed 0 bases from V and 3 bases from J, with 8 bases in between. Germline V gene sequence: CDR1 SGHTA, CDR2 FQGNSA. The CDR3 extends over 14 amino acids. The CDR3 DNA follows: TGTGCCAGCAGCTTAGCAGGGGTCGACTATGGCTACACCTTC. This sequence encodes CASSLAGVDYGYTF.

This clone was found once. The genes are TRBV28 and TRBJ1-2; TRBD1 might be the D (5 bases). The V gene's germline CDR1 is MDHEN and CDR2 SYDVKM. The V end lost 6 bases, the J end lost 2 bases, and 22 bases lay between the germline ends. This CDR3 has 17 amino acids. In nucleotides, the CDR3 is TGTGCCAGCAGCGCCCCCCGGGGGGGGGAAAGGAACTATGGCTACACCTTC. Protein: CASSAPRGGERNYGYTF.

The chain carries TRBV10-1 and TRBJ1-1; D is undetermined. V lost 2 bases and J 9 bases, leaving 7 bases between the germline ends. Per the germline V gene, CDR1 is WNHNN and CDR2 is SYGVQD (reference sequence). There are 11 residues in the CDR3. The CDR3 DNA sequence: TGCGCCAGCAGTGAGAACAGTAAAGCTTTCTTT. Its translation: CASSENSKAFF.